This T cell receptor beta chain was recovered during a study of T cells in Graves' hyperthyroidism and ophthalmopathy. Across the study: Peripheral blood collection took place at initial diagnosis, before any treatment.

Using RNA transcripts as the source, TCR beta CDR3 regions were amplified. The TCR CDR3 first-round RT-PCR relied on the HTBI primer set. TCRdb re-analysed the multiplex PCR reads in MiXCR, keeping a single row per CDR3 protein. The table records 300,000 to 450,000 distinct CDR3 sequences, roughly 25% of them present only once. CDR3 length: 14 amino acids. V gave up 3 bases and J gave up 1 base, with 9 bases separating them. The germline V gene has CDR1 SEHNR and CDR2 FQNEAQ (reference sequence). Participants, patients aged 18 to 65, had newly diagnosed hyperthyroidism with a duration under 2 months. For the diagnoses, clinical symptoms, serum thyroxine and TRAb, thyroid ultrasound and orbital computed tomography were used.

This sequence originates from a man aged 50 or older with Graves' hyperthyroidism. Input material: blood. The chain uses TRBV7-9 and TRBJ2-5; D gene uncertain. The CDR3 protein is CASSFMTFQETQYF. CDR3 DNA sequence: TGTGCCAGCAGCTTCATGACTTTCCAAGAGACCCAGTACTTC.